This paragraph covers one TCR beta chain sequence. This record comes from a study of blood T cell repertoires in COVID-19. On the study more broadly: Sources were T cells, B-cell-depleted T cells, or PBMCs; the material itself was cDNA or gDNA.

The protocol was immunoSEQ multiplex PCR, while the TCRdb copy is restricted to in-frame clones and leaves out a portion. The sample has over 250,000 clones, over 75% seen once. This CDR3 comprises 15 residues. The V and J ends lost 5 bases and 0 bases, in that order; junction bases with no gene match: 6. Germline V gene data show CDR1 as LNHDA and CDR2 as SQIVND (reference sequence). The origin of this receptor is a human donor in a cohort sampled during active COVID-19. The sample was peripheral blood. The V gene is TRBV19, the J gene TRBJ2-7, with TRBD2 matching 8 bases. The CDR3 region is CASSPTSGASYEQYF. The CDR3 DNA reads TGTGCCAGTAGTCCTACTAGCGGAGCCTCCTACGAGCAGTACTTC.